This T cell receptor (beta chain) was sequenced during a study of blood T cell repertoires in COVID-19. Study-level information: T cells, B-cell-depleted T cells, or PBMCs supplied cDNA or gDNA.

Individuals drawn from 20 to 30 US areas were about 18 to 90 years old. Participants reported their clinical history, and cohort assignment relied on those reports. The recovered donors of Cohort 3 showed two negative PCRs, clearance, or symptom resolution. Sequenced by immunoSEQ multiplex PCR; TCRdb stores in-frame clones only, minus some. This sample yields approximately 500,000 clones, of which 85% to 90% are seen a single time; 1.8% belongs to the top ten. V was pared by 5 bases and J by 2 bases, with 10 bases between. The germline V gene encodes CDR1 SGHTA and CDR2 FQGNSA. The CDR3 has 13 residues.

The chain links TRBV7-2 to TRBJ2-7; maybe TRBD2 (6 bases). The sequence was obtained from a woman between 35 and 50 years old who had recovered from COVID-19. Sequenced input: PBMCs or T cells enriched from blood (not recorded which). This CDR3 is CASSTGLTYEQYF. Written as DNA, the CDR3 is TGTGCCAGCAGCACGGGACTTACCTACGAGCAGTACTTC.